The T cell receptor (beta chain) under discussion was sequenced for a study of blood T cell repertoires in COVID-19. Study-wide context: COVID-19 samples collected from the United States, Italy and Spain covered acute and convalescent phases. From T cells, B-cell-depleted T cells, or PBMCs came the material, which was cDNA or gDNA.

This CDR3 spans 13 amino acids. The ends were cut back, 5 bases at V and 6 bases at J, with 11 bases in the middle. Germline V CDR1 and CDR2: MNHEY, SMNVEV (reference sequence). Original processing notes: Amplification with reference gene primers provided the estimates of nucleated cell counts. Clones were sequenced by immunoSEQ multiplex PCR, and TCRdb holds only the in-frame ones, with some missing. From that table come the V and J calls and clone size; the DNA was used to work out D and trimming. The data show around 56,000 clones, roughly 70% seen once. V and J are TRBV27 and TRBJ2-1, with D perhaps matching TRBD1 (5 bases). The source of this sequence is an older woman with acute or convalescent COVID-19. The sample consisted of peripheral blood. CDR3 in amino acids: CASSRQGTNEQFF. In DNA form, the CDR3 reads TGTGCCAGCAGTCGGCAGGGAACCAATGAGCAGTTCTTC.